The 2 T cell receptor beta chains presented below share a single source sample, sequenced in a study of T cell clonotyping in hematopoietic cell transplantation. TCRdb's table, derived via immunoSEQ multiplex PCR, lists solely in-frame clones and lacks some. The table records approximately 75,000 clones, about 94% of them present only once. The sample taken for sequencing was peripheral blood mononuclear cells. These receptors originate from a man aged 45-60 years in good health. Some clones in this sample may be carry-over from other donors' samples.

This chain joins TRBV7-2 and TRBJ2-5; no reliable D call. V gave up 5 bases and J gave up 1 base, with 11 bases separating them. This CDR3 spans 14 amino acids. Germline values: CDR1 SGHTA, CDR2 FQGNSA. CDR3 loop: CASSPRQGQETQYF. The CDR3 region has the DNA TGTGCCAGCAGCCCAAGACAAGGCCAAGAGACCCAGTACTTC.

The J gene is TRBJ2-7, the V gene TRBV5-1; unclear D gene. Germline V lookup: CDR1 SGHRS, CDR2 YFSETQ. The CDR3 is 14 residues long. The germline V and J ends were trimmed by 1 base and 1 base, with 9 bases remaining between them. CDR3: CASSLTHFSYEQYF. CDR3 coding DNA: TGCGCCAGCAGCTTGACACATTTTTCCTACGAGCAGTACTTC.